The present T cell receptor (beta chain) was sequenced within a study of blood T cell repertoires in COVID-19. About the study: Acute and convalescent COVID-19 specimens originated in the United States, Italy and Spain.

The V end was cut by 8 bases, the J end by 2 bases, with 12 bases between. This CDR3 spans 13 amino acids. Per the germline V gene, CDR1 is SNHLY and CDR2 is FYNNEI. In the authors' methods: Reference gene primers were amplified, and this amplification served to estimate nucleated cell counts. This table comes from immunoSEQ multiplex PCR, and its TCRdb copy is limited to in-frame clones, with some not included. V and J calls and clone size are those listed in that table; D and trimming were worked out from the DNA. Of a few hundred thousand clones listed, over 75% are singletons. The receptor comes from a man in his forties who had recovered from COVID-19. The sequencing input was PBMCs or T cells enriched from blood (not recorded which). This sequence joins TRBV2 and TRBJ1-2, with D possibly TRBD1 on 5 matching bases. The CDR3 DNA reads as TGTGCCAGCTGGGAAGAGGGGAACTATGGCTACACCTTC. It translates to CASWEEGNYGYTF. The entire variable domain, with the rest obtained from reference TRBV2 and TRBJ1-2, is as follows: EPEVTQTPSHQVTQMGQEVILRCVPISNHLYFYWYRQILGQKVEFLVSFYNNEISEKSEIFDDQFSVERPDGSNFTLKIRSTKLEDSAMYFCASWEEGNYGYTFGSGTRLTVV.